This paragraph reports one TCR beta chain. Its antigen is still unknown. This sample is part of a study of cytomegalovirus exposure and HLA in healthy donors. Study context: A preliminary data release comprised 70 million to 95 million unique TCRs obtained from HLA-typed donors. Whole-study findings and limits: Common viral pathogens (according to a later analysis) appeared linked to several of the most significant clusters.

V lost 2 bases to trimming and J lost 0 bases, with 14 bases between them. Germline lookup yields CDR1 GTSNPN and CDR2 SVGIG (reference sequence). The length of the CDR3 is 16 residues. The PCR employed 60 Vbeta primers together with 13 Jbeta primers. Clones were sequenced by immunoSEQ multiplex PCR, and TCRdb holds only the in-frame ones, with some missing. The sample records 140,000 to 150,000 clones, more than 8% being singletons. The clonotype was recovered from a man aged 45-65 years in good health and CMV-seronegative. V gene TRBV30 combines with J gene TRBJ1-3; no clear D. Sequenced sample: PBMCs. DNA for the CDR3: TGTGCCTGGAGTTACGTCCGGGGAAGCTCTGGAAACACCATATATTTT. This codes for CAWSYVRGSSGNTIYF. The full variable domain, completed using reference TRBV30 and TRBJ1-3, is SQTIHQWPATLVQPVGSPLSLECTVEGTSNPNLYWYRQAAGRGLQLLFYSVGIGQISSEVPQNLSASRPQDRQFILSSKKLLLSDSGFYLCAWSYVRGSSGNTIYFGEGSWLTVV.